This is a list of T cell receptor beta chains from one sample in a study of T-cell memory formation after mild COVID-19. TCRdb reprocessed the 5' RACE reads with MiXCR, giving one entry per CDR3 protein. The repertoire holds about 470,000 distinct CDR3 sequences, with about 23% as singletons. The sample comprised PBMCs or a T cell subset sorted from them (not recorded which). Receptor source: an adult woman who had mild COVID-19 (a few samples of this study predate the infection). Cell type and time point are not known. Both conserved end residues are part of each CDR3. The D gene is left open where the match is weak. Clone sizes are given selectively: once, few, many, or a class where the clone is expanded.

V,D,J,size,DNA,CDR3
TRBV30,TRBD1,TRBJ1-2,NA,TGTGCCACCGGGACAGGGAATCACTATGGCTACACCTTC,CATGTGNHYGYTF
TRBV7-9,NA,TRBJ2-3,few,TGTGCCAGCAGCTTTCTGGGTATCACAGATACGCAGTATTTT,CASSFLGITDTQYF
TRBV27,NA,TRBJ2-7,few,TGTGCCAGCAGTTATAAAGGGACCTCCTACGAGCAGTACTTC,CASSYKGTSYEQYF
TRBV4-2,TRBD1,TRBJ2-7,many,TGTGCCAGCAGCCAGGGGACAGGGGAAATCAACGAGCAGTACTTC,CASSQGTGEINEQYF
TRBV5-5,NA,TRBJ2-3,few,TGTGCCAGCAGCAGCAAGGGGACAGATACGCAGTATTTT,CASSSKGTDTQYF
TRBV9,NA,TRBJ1-5,NA,TGTGCCAGCAGGGGGAGGGGTCAGCCCCAGCATTTT,CASRGRGQPQHF
TRBV5-1,NA,TRBJ2-2,NA,TGCGCCAGCAGCTCGGACAGTCTAAGGTCCGGGGAGCTGTTTTTT,CASSSDSLRSGELFF
TRBV5-6,NA,TRBJ2-7,NA,TGTGCCAGCAGCTTGGCCGCGGGAAACGAGCAGTACTTC,CASSLAAGNEQYF
TRBV7-2,NA,TRBJ1-1,NA,TGTGCCAGCAGCCGAGGGACTACGAACACTGAAGCTTTCTTT,CASSRGTTNTEAFF
TRBV6-2/TRBV6-3,NA,TRBJ1-1,few,TGTGCCAGCAGTTACCCGGATGAGGGCTGGACTGAAGCTTTCTTT,CASSYPDEGWTEAFF
TRBV24-1,NA,TRBJ2-3,NA,TGTGCCACCAGTGACCCTACAAGCACAGATACGCAGTATTTT,CATSDPTSTDTQYF
TRBV11-2,NA,TRBJ2-1,NA,TGTGCCAGCAGCTCACCACTAGTAACGAATGAGCAGTTCTTC,CASSSPLVTNEQFF
TRBV5-1,TRBD1,TRBJ2-5,many,TGCGCCAGCAGCCCTGGGACAGAACAAGAGACCCAGTACTTC,CASSPGTEQETQYF
TRBV12-3/TRBV12-4,NA,TRBJ1-2,NA,TGTGCCAGCAGCCGCACGGGGGGGAATGGCTACACCTTC,CASSRTGGNGYTF
TRBV7-8,NA,TRBJ1-1,NA,TGTGCCAGCAGCTTAGCGGCTCTCCCTGAGGGGTCTGGTGGCACTGAAGCTTTCTTT,CASSLAALPEGSGGTEAFF
TRBV4-1,TRBD1,TRBJ2-2,few,TGCGCCAGCAGCCTCCTCTGGGGCAGGGGGCCCGGGGAGCTGTTTTTT,CASSLLWGRGPGELFF
TRBV7-3,TRBD1,TRBJ2-1,NA,TGTGCCAGCAGCTCACCGACAGGGGAAGGCAATGAGCAGTTCTTC,CASSSPTGEGNEQFF
TRBV29-1,NA,TRBJ2-2,NA,TGCAGCGTTGCCGGGACGGTGAACACCGGGGAGCTGTTTTTT,CSVAGTVNTGELFF
TRBV11-3,TRBD2,TRBJ2-3,few,TGTGCCAGCAACCCGGGGGGTTGGACTAGAGGAGAAGATACGCAGTATTTT,CASNPGGWTRGEDTQYF
TRBV13,TRBD2,TRBJ2-1,NA,TGTGCCAGCAGCTTGAGGCGGGAGGTGGGGATTGAGCAGTTCTTC,CASSLRREVGIEQFF
TRBV4-3,NA,TRBJ1-4,NA,TGCGCCAGCAGCCAGGACAGTGAAAAACTGTTTTTT,CASSQDSEKLFF
TRBV7-2,NA,TRBJ2-5,NA,TGTGCCAGCAGCCAAGATAGGGGTTCGGAGACCCAGTACTTC,CASSQDRGSETQYF
TRBV7-9,TRBD1,TRBJ1-3,NA,TGTGCCAGCAGCCTACAGGGGGATTCTGGAAACACCATATATTTT,CASSLQGDSGNTIYF
TRBV29-1,TRBD1,TRBJ2-2,NA,TGCAGCGTCGTAAGGACAAGGGGGCTGGCCGGGGAGCTGTTTTTT,CSVVRTRGLAGELFF
TRBV4-1,NA,TRBJ2-1,NA,TGCGCCAGCAGCCCCGGGCCTATGAATGAGCAGTTCTTC,CASSPGPMNEQFF
TRBV7-3,NA,TRBJ2-7,few,TGTGCCAGCAGCCCGAACGGGGGCAGCGGGTACGAGCAGTACTTC,CASSPNGGSGYEQYF
TRBV6-1,TRBD1,TRBJ2-5,NA,TGTGCCAGCAGTGGACAGGGCTGGGAGACCCAGTACTTC,CASSGQGWETQYF
TRBV29-1,TRBD2,TRBJ2-7,NA,TGCAGCGTTGAAGATCTAGGTAGCGGGACGGTCGAGCAGTACTTC,CSVEDLGSGTVEQYF
TRBV7-2,NA,TRBJ2-1,few,TGTGCCAGCAGCTCCCCCCTGGGGTATGAGCAGTTCTTC,CASSSPLGYEQFF
TRBV7-6,NA,TRBJ1-1,few,TGTGCCAGCAGCTTTGGTTGGGACACTGAAGCTTTCTTT,CASSFGWDTEAFF
TRBV6-2/TRBV6-3,TRBD2,TRBJ2-1,NA,TGTGCCAGCAGTCCGGGACTACTATTAAGGGTCAATGGGCAGTTCTTC,CASSPGLLLRVNGQFF